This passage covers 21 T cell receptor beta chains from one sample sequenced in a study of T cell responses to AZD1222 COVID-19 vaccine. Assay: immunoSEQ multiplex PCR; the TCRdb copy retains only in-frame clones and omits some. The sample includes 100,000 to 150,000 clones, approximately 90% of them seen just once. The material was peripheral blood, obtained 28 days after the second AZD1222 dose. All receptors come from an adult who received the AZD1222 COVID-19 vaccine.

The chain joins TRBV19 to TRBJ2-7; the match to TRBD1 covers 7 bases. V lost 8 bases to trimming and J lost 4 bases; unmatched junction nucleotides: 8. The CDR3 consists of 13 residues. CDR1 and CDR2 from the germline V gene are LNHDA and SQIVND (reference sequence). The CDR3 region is CASASGQSYEQYF. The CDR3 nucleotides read TGTGCCAGTGCGTCGGGACAGTCTTACGAGCAGTACTTC.

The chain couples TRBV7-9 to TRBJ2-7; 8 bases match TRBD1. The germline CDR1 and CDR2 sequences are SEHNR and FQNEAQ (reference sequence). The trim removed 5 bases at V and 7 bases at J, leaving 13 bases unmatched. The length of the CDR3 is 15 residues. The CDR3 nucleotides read TGTGCCAGCAGCCCACCGGACAGGGCTTCGGGTGAGCAGTACTTC. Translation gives CASSPPDRASGEQYF. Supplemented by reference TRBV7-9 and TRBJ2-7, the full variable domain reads DTGVSQNPRHKITKRGQNVTFRCDPISEHNRLYWYRQTLGQGPEFLTYFQNEAQLEKSRLLSDRFSAERPKGSFSTLEIQRTEQGDSAMYLCASSPPDRASGEQYFGPGTRLTVT.

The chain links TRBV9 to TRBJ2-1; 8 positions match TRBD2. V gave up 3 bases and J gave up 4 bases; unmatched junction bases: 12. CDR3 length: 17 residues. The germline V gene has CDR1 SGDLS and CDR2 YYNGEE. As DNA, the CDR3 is TGTGCCAGCAGCGCGGGAGGGGGACTCGACCTTTACAATGAGCAGTTCTTC. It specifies CASSAGGGLDLYNEQFF.

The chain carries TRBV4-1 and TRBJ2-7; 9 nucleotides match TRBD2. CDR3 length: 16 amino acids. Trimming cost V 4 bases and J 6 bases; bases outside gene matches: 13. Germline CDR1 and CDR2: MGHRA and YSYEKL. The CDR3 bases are TGCGCCAGCAGCCCCCAGGGGGGTAGCGGGAGAAGCGAGCAGTACTTC. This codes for CASSPQGGSGRSEQYF.

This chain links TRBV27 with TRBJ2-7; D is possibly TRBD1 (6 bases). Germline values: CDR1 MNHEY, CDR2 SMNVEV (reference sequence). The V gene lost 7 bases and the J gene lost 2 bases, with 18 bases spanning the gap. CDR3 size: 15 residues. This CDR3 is CASKKHGDTAYEQYF. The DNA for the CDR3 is TGTGCCAGCAAAAAACACGGGGACACCGCCTACGAGCAGTACTTC.

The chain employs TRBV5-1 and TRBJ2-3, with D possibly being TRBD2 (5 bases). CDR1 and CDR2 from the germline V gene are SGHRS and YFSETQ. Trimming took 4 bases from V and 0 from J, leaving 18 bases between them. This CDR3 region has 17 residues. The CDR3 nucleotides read TGCGCCAGCAGCCCGGAGGCCACTCTATGGAGCACAGATACGCAGTATTTT. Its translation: CASSPEATLWSTDTQYF.

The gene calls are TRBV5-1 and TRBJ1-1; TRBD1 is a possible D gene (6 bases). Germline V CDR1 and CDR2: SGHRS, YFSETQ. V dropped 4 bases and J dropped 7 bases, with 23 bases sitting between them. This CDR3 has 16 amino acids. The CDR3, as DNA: TGCGCCAGCAGCCCACTACTTTCAACTACAGGGTTTGAAGCTTTCTTT. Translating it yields CASSPLLSTTGFEAFF.

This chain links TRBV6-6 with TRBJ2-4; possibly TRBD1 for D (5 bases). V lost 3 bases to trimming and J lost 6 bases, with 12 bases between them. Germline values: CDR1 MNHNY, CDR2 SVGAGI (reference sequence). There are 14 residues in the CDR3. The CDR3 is CASSYQQVGNIQYF. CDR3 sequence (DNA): TGTGCCAGCAGTTATCAACAGGTCGGAAACATTCAGTACTTC.

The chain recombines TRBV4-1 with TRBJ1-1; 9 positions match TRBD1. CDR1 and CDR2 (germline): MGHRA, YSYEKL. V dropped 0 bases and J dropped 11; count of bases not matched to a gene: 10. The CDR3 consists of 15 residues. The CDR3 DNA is TGCGCCAGCAGCCAAGAGTTTGGGACAGGGTCAGGCGCTTTCTTT. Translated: CASSQEFGTGSGAFF.

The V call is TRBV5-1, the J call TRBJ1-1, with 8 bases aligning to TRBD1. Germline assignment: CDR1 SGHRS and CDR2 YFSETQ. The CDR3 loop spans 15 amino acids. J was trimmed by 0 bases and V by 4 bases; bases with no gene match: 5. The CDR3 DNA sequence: TGCGCCAGCAGCGAACCAGGGGGCTTGAACACTGAAGCTTTCTTT. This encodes CASSEPGGLNTEAFF.

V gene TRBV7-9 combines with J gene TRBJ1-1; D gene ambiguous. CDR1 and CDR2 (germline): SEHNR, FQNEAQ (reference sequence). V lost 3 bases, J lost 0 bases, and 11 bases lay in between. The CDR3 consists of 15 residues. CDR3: CASSLQSLMNTEAFF. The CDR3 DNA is TGTGCCAGCAGCTTGCAGAGCCTCATGAACACTGAAGCTTTCTTT.

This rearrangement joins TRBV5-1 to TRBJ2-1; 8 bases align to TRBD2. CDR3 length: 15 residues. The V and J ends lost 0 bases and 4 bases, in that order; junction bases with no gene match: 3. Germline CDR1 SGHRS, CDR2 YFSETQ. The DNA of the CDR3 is TGCGCCAGCAGCTTGGATAGCGGGGCGTACAATGAGCAGTTCTTC. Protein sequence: CASSLDSGAYNEQFF.

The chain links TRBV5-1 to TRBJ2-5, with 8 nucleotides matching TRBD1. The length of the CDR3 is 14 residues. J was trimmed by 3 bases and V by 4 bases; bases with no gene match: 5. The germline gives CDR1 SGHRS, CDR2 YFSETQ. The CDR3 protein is CASSHGTGEETQYF. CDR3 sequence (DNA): TGCGCCAGCAGCCACGGGACAGGCGAAGAGACCCAGTACTTC.

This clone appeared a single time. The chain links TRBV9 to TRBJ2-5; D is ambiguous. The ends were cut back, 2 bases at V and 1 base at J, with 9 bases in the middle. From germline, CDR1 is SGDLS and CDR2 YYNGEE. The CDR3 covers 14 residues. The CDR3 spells CASSVGPLQETQYF. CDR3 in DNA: TGTGCCAGCAGCGTCGGACCCCTCCAAGAGACCCAGTACTTC. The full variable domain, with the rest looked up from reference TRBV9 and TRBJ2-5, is DSGVTQTPKHLITATGQRVTLRCSPRSGDLSVYWYQQSLDQGLQFLIQYYNGEERAKGNILERFSAQQFPDLHSELNLSSLELGDSALYFCASSVGPLQETQYFGPGTRLLVL.

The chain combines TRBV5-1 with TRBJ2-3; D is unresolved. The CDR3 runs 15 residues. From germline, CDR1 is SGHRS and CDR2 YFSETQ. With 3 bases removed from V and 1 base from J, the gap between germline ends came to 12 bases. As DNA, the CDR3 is TGCGCCAGCAGCTCCGGGCCCGCCGGCACAGATACGCAGTATTTT. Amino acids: CASSSGPAGTDTQYF.

In DNA form, the CDR3 reads TGCGCCAGCAGCCTCGACGGCAATCAGCCCCAGCATTTT. Translation gives CASSLDGNQPQHF. The chain uses TRBV5-1 and TRBJ1-5, with D unclear. The CDR3 contains 13 residues. Per germline, CDR1 SGHRS and CDR2 YFSETQ. The V end lost 4 bases, the J end lost 2 bases, and 7 bases lay between the germline ends. Supplemented by reference TRBV5-1 and TRBJ1-5, the full variable domain reads KAGVTQTPRYLIKTRGQQVTLSCSPISGHRSVSWYQQTPGQGLQFLFEYFSETQRNKGNFPGRFSGRQFSNSRSEMNVSTLELGDSALYLCASSLDGNQPQHFGDGTRLSIL.

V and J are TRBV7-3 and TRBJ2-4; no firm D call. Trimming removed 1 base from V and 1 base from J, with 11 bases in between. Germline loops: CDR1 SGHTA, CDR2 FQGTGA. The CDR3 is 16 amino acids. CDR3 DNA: TGTGCCAGCAGCTTAAACCCCGGAATTGCCAAAAACATTCAGTACTTC. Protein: CASSLNPGIAKNIQYF.

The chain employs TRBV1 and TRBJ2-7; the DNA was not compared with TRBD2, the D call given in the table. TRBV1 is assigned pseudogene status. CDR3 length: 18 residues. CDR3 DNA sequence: TGCACCAGCAGCCAAGCGACCTCCGGGACTAGCGTAACCTACGAGCAGTACTTC. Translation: CTSSQATSGTSVTYEQYF.

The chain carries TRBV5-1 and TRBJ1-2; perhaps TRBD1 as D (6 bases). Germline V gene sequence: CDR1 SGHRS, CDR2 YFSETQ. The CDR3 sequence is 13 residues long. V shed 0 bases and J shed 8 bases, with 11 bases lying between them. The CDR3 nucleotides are TGCGCCAGCAGCTTGGATACAGGGAGGGGCTACACCTTC. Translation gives CASSLDTGRGYTF.

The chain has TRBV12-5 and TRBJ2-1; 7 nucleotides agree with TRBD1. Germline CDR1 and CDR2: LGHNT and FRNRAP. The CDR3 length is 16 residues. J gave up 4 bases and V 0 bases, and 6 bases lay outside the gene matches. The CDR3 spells CASGLVLGDRYNEQFF. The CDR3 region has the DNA TGTGCTAGTGGTTTGGTATTAGGGGACAGATACAATGAGCAGTTCTTC.

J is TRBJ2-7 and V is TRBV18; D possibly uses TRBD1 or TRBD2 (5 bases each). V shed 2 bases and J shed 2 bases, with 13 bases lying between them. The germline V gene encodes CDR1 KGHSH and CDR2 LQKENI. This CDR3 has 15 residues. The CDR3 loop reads CASSPFRDGTYEQYF. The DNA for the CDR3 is TGTGCCAGCTCACCATTCCGGGACGGAACCTACGAGCAGTACTTC.